These 26 T cell receptor beta chains were sequenced from one sample in a study of radiotherapy plus CTLA-4 blockade in lung cancer. The protocol was immunoSEQ multiplex PCR, while the TCRdb copy is restricted to in-frame clones and leaves out a portion. The sample yields roughly 30,000 clones, about 72% seen once. Sequences were derived from peripheral blood, sampled from a patient treated with radiotherapy plus ipilimumab. Receptor source: a human donor with non-small cell lung cancer who had stable disease on radiotherapy plus ipilimumab.

J is TRBJ2-3 and V is TRBV5-1, with no clear D. The CDR3 totals 15 residues. Germline CDR1 and CDR2: SGHRS and YFSETQ. Trimming cost V 4 bases and J 3 bases, with 15 bases left between them. For the CDR3, the DNA is TGCGCCAGCAGCAGGCTGGTTTTAGAAACAGATACGCAGTATTTT. It translates to CASSRLVLETDTQYF.

The chain combines TRBV10-1 with TRBJ1-1; weak D call: TRBD1 (5 bases). CDR1 WNHNN and CDR2 SYGVQD come from the germline V gene (reference sequence). The CDR3 runs 16 residues. Trimming left V 10 bases short and J 1 base short, with 22 bases between. Here the CDR3 reads CATFPGLWGGNTEAFF. The CDR3 DNA reads TGCGCCACCTTCCCGGGCCTCTGGGGCGGGAACACTGAAGCTTTCTTT.

The chain combines TRBV7-9 with TRBJ2-7, with 7 bases aligning to TRBD1. The ends lost 5 bases at V and 0 bases at J; junction bases unmatched: 7. The CDR3 is 15 amino acids. Germline lookup yields CDR1 SEHNR and CDR2 FQNEAQ (reference sequence). CDR3 in DNA: TGTGCCAGCAGCCTCGGACAGGTGAGCTCCTACGAGCAGTACTTC. The encoded protein is CASSLGQVSSYEQYF.

The V and J genes are TRBV6-5 and TRBJ1-2; maybe TRBD1 (5 bases). CDR3 length equals 13 residues. V lost 5 bases to trimming and J lost 0 bases, with 7 bases between them. Germline V CDR1 and CDR2: MNHEY, SVGAGI. CDR3 sequence reads: CASSTDTNYGYTF. For the CDR3, the DNA is TGTGCCAGCAGTACGGACACTAACTATGGCTACACCTTC.

The chain carries TRBV9 and TRBJ2-1, with 9 bases identical to TRBD2. CDR1 is SGDLS, CDR2 YYNGEE, per germline. This CDR3 is built from 15 residues. The J segment lost 8 bases and the V segment lost 0 bases, leaving 6 bases of the junction unmatched. The DNA of the CDR3 is TGTGCCAGCAGCGTAGCTAGCGGGGACCCTTATGAGCAGTTCTTC. This sequence encodes CASSVASGDPYEQFF.

J is TRBJ2-1 and V is TRBV5-1; 7 bases are shared with TRBD2. This CDR3 is 14 amino acids long. After removal of 3 bases from V and 2 bases from J, the junction contained 2 bases not matched to a gene. Germline V gene lookup returns CDR1 SGHRS and CDR2 YFSETQ. CDR3 in amino acids: CASSSGGAYNEQFF. Written as DNA, the CDR3 is TGCGCCAGCAGCTCTGGGGGGGCCTACAATGAGCAGTTCTTC. Variable domain in full (rest from reference TRBV5-1 and TRBJ2-1): KAGVTQTPRYLIKTRGQQVTLSCSPISGHRSVSWYQQTPGQGLQFLFEYFSETQRNKGNFPGRFSGRQFSNSRSEMNVSTLELGDSALYLCASSSGGAYNEQFFGPGTRLTVL.

The rearrangement joins TRBV7-9 to TRBJ2-7, with D possibly matching TRBD1 (7 bases). Germline values: CDR1 SEHNR, CDR2 FQNEAQ (reference sequence). The V gene lost 5 bases and the J gene lost 3 bases, with 14 bases spanning the gap. This CDR3 region has 14 residues. In DNA form, the CDR3 reads TGTGCCAGCAGCCAGGGGGGCCATTTCTACGAGCAGTACTTC. Protein product: CASSQGGHFYEQYF.

The chain carries TRBV25-1 and TRBJ2-3, with D unresolved. Per germline, CDR1 MGHDK and CDR2 SYGVNS. V shed 2 bases and J shed 6 bases, with 15 bases lying between them. The length of the CDR3 is 15 residues. The DNA for the CDR3 is TGTGCCAGCAGTGAAGGGAAGACTCAAAGGGATACGCAGTATTTT. This gives the protein CASSEGKTQRDTQYF.

The gene calls are TRBV4-3 and TRBJ2-7, with D perhaps matching TRBD1 (6 bases). The CDR3 spans 15 residues. Germline V lookup: CDR1 LGHNA, CDR2 YSLEER. Deletions cut 4 bases from V and 0 bases from J, with 13 bases between. CDR3 sequence: CASSPDRSHSYEQYF. CDR3 coding DNA: TGCGCCAGCAGCCCCGACAGGAGCCACTCCTACGAGCAGTACTTC.

This chain uses TRBV7-2 with TRBJ2-3; 12 bases are a match to TRBD2. After removal of 5 bases from V and 1 base from J, the junction contained 4 bases not matched to a gene. The CDR3 covers 16 residues. Germline assignment: CDR1 SGHTA and CDR2 FQGNSA. The CDR3 bases are TGTGCCAGCAGCAAGACTAGCGGGGGAGGCACAGATACGCAGTATTTT. This sequence encodes CASSKTSGGGTDTQYF.

This chain connects TRBV10-3 to TRBJ1-1; TRBD1 is a possible D gene (6 bases). Trimming shortened V by 3 bases and J by 1 base, and 18 bases separated the two germline ends. There are 17 residues in the CDR3. Germline V gene data show CDR1 as ENHRY and CDR2 as SYGVKD. CDR3: CAISDSRGPRANTEAFF. Here the CDR3 DNA reads TGTGCCATCAGTGATTCCAGGGGTCCTAGAGCGAACACTGAAGCTTTCTTT.

The CDR3 region is CASSLSLAGETQYF. The CDR3 DNA follows: TGTGCCAGCAGTTTATCACTAGCGGGGGAGACCCAGTACTTC. The chain joins TRBV27 to TRBJ2-5; 10 positions agree with TRBD2. Germline V CDR1 and CDR2: MNHEY, SMNVEV (reference sequence). This CDR3 has 14 residues. Trimming at V came to 0 bases and at J to 5 bases, leaving 0 bases not matched to a gene.

The rearrangement joins TRBV19 to TRBJ1-2, with D unresolved. The CDR3 has 15 amino acids. V was shortened by 3 bases and J by 3 bases, with 14 bases between the two germline ends. Per the germline V gene, CDR1 is LNHDA and CDR2 is SQIVND (reference sequence). The CDR3 sequence: CASSIVPRFDYGYTF. Written as DNA, the CDR3 is TGTGCCAGTAGTATCGTACCTCGGTTTGACTATGGCTACACCTTC. Filled out from reference TRBV19 and TRBJ1-2, the complete variable domain reads DGGITQSPKYLFRKEGQNVTLSCEQNLNHDAMYWYRQDPGQGLRLIYYSQIVNDFQKGDIAEGYSVSREKKESFPLTVTSAQKNPTAFYLCASSIVPRFDYGYTFGSGTRLTVV.

CDR3 DNA sequence: TGTGCCAGCAGCATAGGGAACACGAACACTGAAGCTTTCTTT. Its protein product is CASSIGNTNTEAFF. J is TRBJ1-1 and V is TRBV9, with D unclear. V gave up 4 bases and J gave up 1 base, with 11 bases separating them. Germline CDR1 SGDLS, CDR2 YYNGEE. The CDR3 has 14 residues.

This clone was picked up one time. This chain joins TRBV11-2 and TRBJ1-5, with D uncertain. CDR1 is SGHAT and CDR2 is FQNNGV in the germline V gene. The CDR3 runs 14 residues. Trimming pared 0 bases from V and 4 bases from J, leaving 7 bases between. The CDR3 loop is CASSLEARNQPQHF. Here the CDR3 DNA reads TGTGCCAGCAGCTTAGAGGCCAGAAATCAGCCCCAGCATTTT.

The V gene is TRBV19, the J gene TRBJ1-2; no reliable D call. Trimming left V 4 bases short and J 5 bases short, with 8 bases between. Per germline, CDR1 LNHDA and CDR2 SQIVND (reference sequence). The CDR3 has 12 residues. CDR3 amino acids: CASSTRTYGYTF. The DNA of the CDR3 is TGTGCCAGTAGTACCCGTACGTATGGCTACACCTTC.

The chain is built from TRBV19 and TRBJ2-5, with TRBD1 identical over 10 bases. CDR1 is LNHDA and CDR2 is SQIVND in the germline V gene (reference sequence). This CDR3 region has 15 residues. With 8 bases clipped from V and 5 bases from J, the junction kept 11 bases outside the gene matches. CDR3 sequence: CASHPPGQGMETQYF. The CDR3 DNA sequence: TGTGCCAGTCACCCCCCGGGACAGGGGATGGAGACCCAGTACTTC.

The chain has TRBV7-9 and TRBJ1-5; 11 bases are a match to TRBD1. V lost 4 bases to trimming and J lost 4 bases; unmatched junction nucleotides: 3. The CDR3 runs 15 residues. The germline gives CDR1 SEHNR, CDR2 FQNEAQ (reference sequence). CDR3 amino acids: CASSSGTGGNQPQHF. The CDR3 DNA sequence: TGTGCCAGCAGCTCCGGGACAGGGGGTAATCAGCCCCAGCATTTT.

This clone has more than one count but fewer than ten. CDR3 loop: CASGALGNQPQHF. The DNA of the CDR3 is TGCGCCAGCGGAGCACTTGGCAATCAGCCCCAGCATTTT. The chain links TRBV10-2 to TRBJ1-5; no firm D call. CDR3 length: 13 amino acids. V shed 8 bases and J shed 2 bases, with 10 bases lying between them. The germline CDR1 and CDR2 sequences are WSHSY and SAAADI.

V and J are TRBV28 and TRBJ1-4; 10 bases line up with TRBD1. This CDR3 region has 14 residues. Trimming took 6 bases from V and 6 from J; bases not matched to a gene: 4. CDR1 is MDHEN, CDR2 SYDVKM, per germline. The CDR3 coding sequence is TGTGCCAGCAGAAGACAGGGGGCGCATGAAAAACTGTTTTTT. Residues: CASRRQGAHEKLFF.

The chain links TRBV28 to TRBJ1-1; a weak D match, TRBD1 (5 bases). The germline gives CDR1 MDHEN, CDR2 SYDVKM. V shed 3 bases and J shed 3 bases, with 11 bases lying between them. This CDR3 has 14 residues. The CDR3 region is CASSFGGSDTEAFF. In DNA form, the CDR3 reads TGTGCCAGCAGTTTTGGGGGGTCGGACACTGAAGCTTTCTTT.

The chain combines TRBV4-2 with TRBJ2-2; D tentatively reads TRBD1 or TRBD2 (6 bases each). The length of the CDR3 is 14 residues. Trimming removed 2 bases at V and 7 bases at J, with 11 bases between. Germline CDR1 and CDR2: LGHNA and YNFKEQ. The CDR3 sequence: CASSQKGGGGELFF. CDR3 nucleotides: TGTGCCAGCAGCCAAAAGGGGGGTGGCGGGGAGCTGTTTTTT.

This chain uses TRBV5-1 with TRBJ2-5; D is uncertain. The assigned J gene may be wrong: the sequence end matches TRBJ2-7 better. CDR1 is SGHRS, CDR2 YFSETQ, per germline. The CDR3 consists of 14 residues. CDR3 region: CASSSLDGAYEQYF. CDR3 bases: TGCGCCAGCAGTTCGTTGGACGGTGCCTACGAGCAGTACTTC.

This sequence joins TRBV5-8 and TRBJ2-3; TRBD1 is a possible D gene (5 bases). This CDR3 is built from 14 residues. Looked up from germline, CDR1 is SGHTS and CDR2 is YDEGEE. The ends were cut back, 6 bases at V and 0 bases at J, with 11 bases in the middle. The CDR3 coding sequence is TGTGCCAGCACCCCAGGGCCTAGCACAGATACGCAGTATTTT. Protein: CASTPGPSTDTQYF.

Comment on this clone: Other nucleotide sequences from this sample produce the same CDR3. The chain is built from TRBV2 and TRBJ2-3, with D tentatively TRBD2 (6 bases). CDR3 length: 15 amino acids. V shed 5 bases and J shed 4 bases, with 16 bases lying between them. CDR1 SNHLY and CDR2 FYNNEI come from the germline V gene. The CDR3 nucleotides read TGTGCCAGCAGTTTGGGACTGGCGGCTTCAGATACGCAGTATTTT. Amino acid sequence: CASSLGLAASDTQYF.

This CDR3 reads CASSLFVRRGINNEQFF. In nucleotides, the CDR3 is TGTGCCAGCAGTTTATTTGTCCGGCGGGGCATCAACAATGAGCAGTTCTTC. V is TRBV28 and J is TRBJ2-1; tentatively, D is TRBD2 (6 bases). Per the germline V gene, CDR1 is MDHEN and CDR2 is SYDVKM. The CDR3 covers 17 residues. Trimming took 1 base from V and 5 from J, leaving 18 bases between them.